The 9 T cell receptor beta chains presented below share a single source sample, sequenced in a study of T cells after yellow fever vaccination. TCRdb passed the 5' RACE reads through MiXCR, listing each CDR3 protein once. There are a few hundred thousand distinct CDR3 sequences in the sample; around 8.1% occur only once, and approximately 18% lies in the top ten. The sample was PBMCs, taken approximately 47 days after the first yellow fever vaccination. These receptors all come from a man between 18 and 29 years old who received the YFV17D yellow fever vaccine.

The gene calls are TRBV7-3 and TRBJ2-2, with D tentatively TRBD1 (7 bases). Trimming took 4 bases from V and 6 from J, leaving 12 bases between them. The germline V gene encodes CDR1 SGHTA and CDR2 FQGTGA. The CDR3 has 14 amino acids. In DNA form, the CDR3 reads TGTGCCAGCAGCTCCCCAGGGGGGCCCGGGGAGCTGTTTTTT. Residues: CASSSPGGPGELFF.

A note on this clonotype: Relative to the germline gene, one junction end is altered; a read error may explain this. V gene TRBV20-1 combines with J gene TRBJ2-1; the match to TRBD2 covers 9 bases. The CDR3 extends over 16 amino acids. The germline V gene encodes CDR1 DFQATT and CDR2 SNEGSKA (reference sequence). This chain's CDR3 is CSARDRKRGETNEQFF. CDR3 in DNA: TGCAGCGCTAGAGATCGTAAGCGGGGGGAAACTAATGAGCAGTTCTTC.

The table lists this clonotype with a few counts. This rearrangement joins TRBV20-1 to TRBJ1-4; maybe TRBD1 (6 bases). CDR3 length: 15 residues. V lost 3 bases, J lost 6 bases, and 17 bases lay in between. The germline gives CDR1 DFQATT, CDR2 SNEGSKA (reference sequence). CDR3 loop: CSASLVTGPDEKLFF. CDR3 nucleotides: TGCAGTGCTAGCCTAGTGACAGGCCCCGATGAAAAACTGTTTTTT.

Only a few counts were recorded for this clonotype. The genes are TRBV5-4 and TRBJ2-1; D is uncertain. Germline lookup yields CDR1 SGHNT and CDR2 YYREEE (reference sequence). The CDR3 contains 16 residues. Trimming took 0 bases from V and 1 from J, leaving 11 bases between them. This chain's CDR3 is CASSLAGVISYNEQFF. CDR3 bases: TGTGCCAGCAGCTTGGCAGGCGTTATTTCCTACAATGAGCAGTTCTTC.

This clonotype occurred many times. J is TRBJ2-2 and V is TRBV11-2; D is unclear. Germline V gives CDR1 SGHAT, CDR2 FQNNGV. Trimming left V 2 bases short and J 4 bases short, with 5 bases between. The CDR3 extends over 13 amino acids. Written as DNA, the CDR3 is TGTGCCAGCAGCTTACTCACCACCGGGGAGCTGTTTTTT. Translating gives CASSLLTTGELFF.

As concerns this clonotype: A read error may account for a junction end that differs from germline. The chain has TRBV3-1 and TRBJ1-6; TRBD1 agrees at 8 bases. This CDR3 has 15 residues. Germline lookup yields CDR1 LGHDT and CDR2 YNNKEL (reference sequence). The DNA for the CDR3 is TGTGCCAGCACCCAAGGGGACAGGTTTAATTCACCCCTCCACTTT. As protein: CASTQGDRFNSPLHF.

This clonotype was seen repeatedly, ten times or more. The chain's CDR3 is CASSSLGSGGAAGTGELFF. The CDR3 region has the DNA TGTGCCAGCAGCTCCCTTGGTAGCGGGGGGGCCGCGGGCACCGGGGAGCTGTTTTTT. V gene TRBV5-6 combines with J gene TRBJ2-2, with 11 bases lining up with TRBD2. The CDR3 spans 19 residues. CDR1 and CDR2 from the germline V gene are SGHDT and YYEEEE. J lost 4 bases, V lost 3 bases, and 14 bases had no gene match.

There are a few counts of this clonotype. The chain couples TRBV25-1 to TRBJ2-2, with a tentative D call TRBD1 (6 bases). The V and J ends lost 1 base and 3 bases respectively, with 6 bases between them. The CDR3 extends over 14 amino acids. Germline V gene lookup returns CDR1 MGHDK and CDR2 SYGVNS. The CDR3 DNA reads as TGTGCCAGCAGTGAATGGACAGACACCGGGGAGCTGTTTTTT. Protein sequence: CASSEWTDTGELFF.

CDR3 in amino acids: CASSYSGGRPETQYF. CDR3 in DNA: TGTGCCAGCAGTTACTCAGGCGGGCGTCCCGAGACCCAGTACTTC. The chain is built from TRBV6-5 and TRBJ2-5; D is perhaps TRBD2 (5 bases). Trimming pared 0 bases from V and 5 bases from J, leaving 13 bases between. Looked up from germline, CDR1 is MNHEY and CDR2 is SVGAGI. This CDR3 contains 15 residues.